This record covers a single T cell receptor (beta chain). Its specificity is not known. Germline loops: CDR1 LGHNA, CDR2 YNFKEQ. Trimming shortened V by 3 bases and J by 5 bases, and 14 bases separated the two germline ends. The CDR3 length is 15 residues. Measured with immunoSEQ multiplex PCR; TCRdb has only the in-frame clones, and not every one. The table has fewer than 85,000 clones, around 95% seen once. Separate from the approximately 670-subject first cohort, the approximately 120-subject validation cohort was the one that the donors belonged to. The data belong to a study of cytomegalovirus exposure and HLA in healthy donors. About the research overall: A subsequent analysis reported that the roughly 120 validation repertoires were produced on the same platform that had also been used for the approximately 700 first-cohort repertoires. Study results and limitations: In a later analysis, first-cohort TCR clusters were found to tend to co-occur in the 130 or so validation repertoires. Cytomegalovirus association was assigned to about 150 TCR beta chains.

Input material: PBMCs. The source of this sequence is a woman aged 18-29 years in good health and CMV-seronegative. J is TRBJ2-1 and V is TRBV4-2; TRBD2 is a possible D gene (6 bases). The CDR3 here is CASSHSGTSNNEQFF. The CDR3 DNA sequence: TGTGCCAGCAGCCACTCCGGGACTTCAAACAATGAGCAGTTCTTC.